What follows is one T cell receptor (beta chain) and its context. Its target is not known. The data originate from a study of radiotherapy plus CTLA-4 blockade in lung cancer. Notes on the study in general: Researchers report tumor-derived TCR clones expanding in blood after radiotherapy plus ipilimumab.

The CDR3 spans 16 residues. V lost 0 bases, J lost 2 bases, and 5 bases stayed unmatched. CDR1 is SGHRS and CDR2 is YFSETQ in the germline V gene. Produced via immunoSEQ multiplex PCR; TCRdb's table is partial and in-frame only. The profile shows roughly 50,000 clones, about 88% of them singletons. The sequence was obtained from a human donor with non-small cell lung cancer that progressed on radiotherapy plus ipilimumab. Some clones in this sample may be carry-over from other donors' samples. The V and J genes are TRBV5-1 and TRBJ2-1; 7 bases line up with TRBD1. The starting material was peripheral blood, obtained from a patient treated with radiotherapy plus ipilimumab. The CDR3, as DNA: TGCGCCAGCAGCTTGGACGGACAGGTTCCCTACAATGAGCAGTTCTTC. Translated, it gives CASSLDGQVPYNEQFF. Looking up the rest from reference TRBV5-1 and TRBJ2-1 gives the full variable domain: KAGVTQTPRYLIKTRGQQVTLSCSPISGHRSVSWYQQTPGQGLQFLFEYFSETQRNKGNFPGRFSGRQFSNSRSEMNVSTLELGDSALYLCASSLDGQVPYNEQFFGPGTRLTVL.